Presented here are 32 T cell receptor beta chains from one specimen sequenced in a study of spatial heterogeneity in lung cancer. Time point of the sample: sample taken at primary tumor resection. Unsorted samples of tumor, nontumor lung or frozen PBMC had their whole RNA sequenced. TCRdb reanalysed the 5' RACE reads using MiXCR and keeps one entry per CDR3 protein. Of about 38,000 distinct CDR3 sequences listed, 6.5% to 8.5% are singletons. The sequenced sample was PBMCs, obtained at surgery. The receptors originated from a male donor with early-stage non-small cell lung cancer.

A few counts support this clonotype. V is TRBV19 and J is TRBJ2-7; D possibly corresponds to TRBD1 (6 bases). This CDR3 spans 14 amino acids. The V gene lost 8 bases and the J gene lost 4 bases, with 18 bases spanning the gap. CDR1 and CDR2 from the germline V gene are LNHDA and SQIVND (reference sequence). The CDR3 region has the DNA TGTGCCAGTGCATCACCCGGACAGCGATACGAGCAGTACTTC. As protein: CASASPGQRYEQYF.

The table lists this clonotype with many counts. V gene TRBV5-1 combines with J gene TRBJ1-4; no definite D call. Trimming removed 4 bases from V and 7 bases from J, with 17 bases in between. The CDR3 extends over 15 amino acids. The germline V gene encodes CDR1 SGHRS and CDR2 YFSETQ. CDR3 region: CASSPEGNRSEKLFF. The CDR3 coding sequence is TGCGCCAGCAGCCCAGAAGGGAACAGAAGTGAAAAACTGTTTTTT.

This clonotype was recorded at least ten times. The chain recombines TRBV7-2 with TRBJ2-1, with D uncertain. This CDR3 region has 16 residues. Per germline, CDR1 SGHTA and CDR2 FQGNSA. Deletions cut 0 bases from V and 0 bases from J, with 9 bases between. DNA of the CDR3: TGTGCCAGCAGCTTAGCGTCGAGCGACTCCTACAATGAGCAGTTCTTC. Its translation: CASSLASSDSYNEQFF. Together with reference TRBV7-2 and TRBJ2-1, the CDR3 gives the full variable domain: GAGVSQSPSNKVTEKGKDVELRCDPISGHTALYWYRQSLGQGLEFLIYFQGNSAPDKSGLPSDRFSAERTGGSVSTLTIQRTQQEDSAVYLCASSLASSDSYNEQFFGPGTRLTVL.

This clonotype was counted only a few times. J is TRBJ1-1 and V is TRBV4-1; D ambiguous. The V gene lost 2 bases and the J gene lost 3 bases, with 7 bases spanning the gap. Germline-derived CDR1 and CDR2 are MGHRA and YSYEKL. The CDR3 runs to 13 residues. CDR3 in DNA: TGCGCCAGCAGCCAACAGAGAGACACTGAAGCTTTCTTT. Translating it yields CASSQQRDTEAFF.

This clonotype was observed at least ten times. The J gene is TRBJ1-1, the V gene TRBV6-6, with D perhaps TRBD1 (6 bases). This CDR3 has 14 residues. Germline V gives CDR1 MNHNY, CDR2 SVGAGI (reference sequence). Trimming stripped 6 bases from V and 6 bases from J, with 17 bases between. CDR3 sequence (DNA): TGTGCCAGCAGCCAAAACCCGGACAGATCTGAAGCTTTCTTT. This gives the protein CASSQNPDRSEAFF.

This clonotype has ten or more counts. The rearrangement links TRBV7-2 to TRBJ2-1; TRBD2 matches 9 bases. CDR1 is SGHTA, CDR2 FQGNSA, per germline. The CDR3 runs 17 residues. V trimming: 0 bases; J trimming: 10 bases; junction bases outside the gene matches: 13. The CDR3 DNA follows: TGTGCCAGCAGCTTAGCTGGTAGCGGGGGCCTTTTGGGGGAGCAGTTCTTC. It specifies CASSLAGSGGLLGEQFF.

This clonotype has a count of ten or more. CDR3 amino acids: CSASLTADLNTEAFF. The CDR3 DNA reads as TGCAGTGCTAGTTTAACCGCCGATCTGAACACTGAAGCTTTCTTT. The chain carries TRBV20-1 and TRBJ1-1; no definite D call. Germline CDR1 and CDR2: DFQATT and SNEGSKA (reference sequence). The ends were cut back, 3 bases at V and 0 bases at J, with 14 bases in the middle. The CDR3 sequence is 15 residues long.

This clonotype was counted only a few times. The V gene is TRBV25-1, the J gene TRBJ2-5; TRBD1 matches 9 bases. Looked up from germline, CDR1 is MGHDK and CDR2 is SYGVNS. Trimming took 1 base from V and 5 from J; bases not matched to a gene: 8. The CDR3 covers 16 residues. The CDR3 sequence: CASSESGQGLKETQYF. In DNA, the CDR3 is TGTGCCAGCAGTGAATCCGGACAGGGGTTGAAGGAGACCCAGTACTTC.

In this sample, this clonotype turned up many times. The V and J genes are TRBV12-3 or TRBV12-4 and TRBJ1-2; unclear D gene. The CDR3 is made up of 14 amino acids. V shed 5 bases and J shed 4 bases, with 14 bases lying between them. In DNA form, the CDR3 reads TGTGCCAGCAGTCCCTCCTTGGAGTTCTATGGCTACACCTTC. Translation gives CASSPSLEFYGYTF.

The V call is TRBV25-1, the J call TRBJ1-6; the D gene is possibly TRBD1 (5 bases). Germline-derived CDR1 and CDR2 are MGHDK and SYGVNS. This CDR3 contains 14 residues. V dropped 6 bases and J dropped 8 bases, with 14 bases sitting between them. The CDR3 protein is CASRPGPADSPLHF. The CDR3 DNA is TGTGCCAGCAGGCCGGGGCCCGCTGATTCACCCCTCCACTTT. Filled out from reference TRBV25-1 and TRBJ1-6, the complete variable domain reads EADIYQTPRYLVIGTGKKITLECSQTMGHDKMYWYQQDPGMELHLIHYSYGVNSTEKGDLSSESTVSRIRTEHFPLTLESARPSHTSQYLCASRPGPADSPLHFGNGTRLTVT.

This chain uses TRBV7-9 with TRBJ1-5, with TRBD1 identical over 8 bases. The CDR3 extends over 16 amino acids. V lost 4 bases, J lost 2 bases, and 7 bases stayed unmatched. Germline V gene data show CDR1 as SEHNR and CDR2 as FQNEAQ (reference sequence). The CDR3 nucleotides read TGTGCCAGCAGCTCTGACAGGGGAGGGGGCAATCAGCCCCAGCATTTT. It encodes CASSSDRGGGNQPQHF.

There are many counts of this clonotype. The J gene is TRBJ1-2, the V gene TRBV11-3; weak D call: TRBD1 (5 bases). V was shortened by 5 bases and J by 8 bases, with 18 bases between the two germline ends. Germline V gene lookup returns CDR1 SGHNT and CDR2 YENEEA. The length of the CDR3 is 14 residues. CDR3 amino acids: CASSPRSTSGGYTF. Written as DNA, the CDR3 is TGTGCCAGCAGCCCCAGGTCGACTTCAGGGGGCTACACCTTC.

The genes are TRBV6-5 and TRBJ2-6, with a tentative D call TRBD2 (5 bases). V lost 5 bases to trimming and J lost 4 bases, with 12 bases between them. CDR3 length: 15 amino acids. CDR1 is MNHEY, CDR2 SVGAGI, per germline. The DNA of the CDR3 is TGTGCCAGCAGTAACGGGATGGGGGGGGCCAACGTCCTGACTTTC. Amino acids: CASSNGMGGANVLTF.

This clonotype was recorded a few times. The V gene is TRBV5-1, the J gene TRBJ2-2; the match to TRBD1 covers 7 bases. CDR3 length: 14 residues. Germline CDR1 is SGHRS and CDR2 is YFSETQ. The V gene end was trimmed by 4 bases and the J gene end by 4 bases; junction bases not matched to a gene: 4. CDR3 DNA: TGCGCCAGCAGCAGGGGGCAAAGCACCGGGGAGCTGTTTTTT. Its translation: CASSRGQSTGELFF.

This clonotype was recorded at least ten times. The genes are TRBV6-2 or TRBV6-3 and TRBJ1-2, with D perhaps TRBD1 (5 bases). This CDR3 region has 14 residues. Looked up from germline, CDR1 is MNHEY and CDR2 is SVGEGT. V lost 5 bases and J lost 4, with 14 bases in between. The CDR3 DNA sequence: TGTGCCAGCAGTCGGGACTTGTCGGCCTATGGCTACACCTTC. Translated: CASSRDLSAYGYTF.

A note on this clonotype: This CDR3 fails to terminate in the conserved phenylalanine or tryptophan, so it likely reflects a read error. The chain uses TRBV12-3 or TRBV12-4 and TRBJ2-7, with D unclear. This CDR3 is built from 15 residues. Trimming cost V 3 bases and J 0 bases, with 12 bases left between them. CDR3 coding DNA: TGTGCCAGCAGTTTTAAACCCTCTTCCTCCTACGAGCAGTACTCC. Its translation: CASSFKPSSSYEQYS.

This clonotype was observed many times. The V call is TRBV5-1, the J call TRBJ2-5, with D possibly matching TRBD1 (5 bases). There are 14 residues in the CDR3. V was shortened by 0 bases and J by 1 base, with 7 bases between the two germline ends. Germline CDR1 and CDR2: SGHRS and YFSETQ. For the CDR3, the DNA is TGCGCCAGCAGCTTGGGGCAGGGCCAAGAGACCCAGTACTTC. Its translation is CASSLGQGQETQYF. Complete variable domain (other parts from reference TRBV5-1 and TRBJ2-5): KAGVTQTPRYLIKTRGQQVTLSCSPISGHRSVSWYQQTPGQGLQFLFEYFSETQRNKGNFPGRFSGRQFSNSRSEMNVSTLELGDSALYLCASSLGQGQETQYFGPGTRLLVL.

This clonotype was observed many times. This rearrangement joins TRBV6-5 to TRBJ1-5; no reliable D call. This CDR3 is built from 14 residues. CDR1 is MNHEY and CDR2 is SVGAGI in the germline V gene. Trimming stripped 2 bases from V and 4 bases from J, with 9 bases between. Here the CDR3 reads CASSYDPGNQPQHF. CDR3 bases: TGTGCCAGCAGTTACGATCCGGGTAATCAGCCCCAGCATTTT.

Ten or more counts support this clonotype. V is TRBV7-3 and J is TRBJ2-2; TRBD2 aligns across 9 bases. The CDR3 runs 16 residues. V was pared by 5 bases and J by 0 bases, with 4 bases of the junction left unmatched. Germline V lookup: CDR1 SGHTA, CDR2 FQGTGA. CDR3 nucleotides: TGTGCCAGCAGCCCTCCTAGCGGGGCGAACACCGGGGAGCTGTTTTTT. Amino acid sequence: CASSPPSGANTGELFF.

This clonotype was counted at least ten times. The chain employs TRBV6-6 and TRBJ2-3; D is possibly TRBD2 (6 bases). This CDR3 is built from 16 residues. Looked up from germline, CDR1 is MNHNY and CDR2 is SVGAGI (reference sequence). The V gene lost 7 bases and the J gene lost 4 bases, with 21 bases spanning the gap. The CDR3 protein is CASTRTGTLKPDTQYF. CDR3 nucleotide sequence: TGTGCCAGCACCCGAACCGGGACTTTGAAGCCAGATACGCAGTATTTT.

This clonotype was detected many times. V is TRBV6-5 and J is TRBJ2-3; 7 nucleotides agree with TRBD1. Germline loops: CDR1 MNHEY, CDR2 SVGAGI. V trimming: 5 bases; J trimming: 1 base; junction bases outside the gene matches: 12. CDR3 size: 17 residues. The CDR3 bases are TGTGCCAGCAGTGGGACAGCACCGGGGTACCGCACAGATACGCAGTATTTT. It yields the protein CASSGTAPGYRTDTQYF.

This clonotype showed up many times. This sequence joins TRBV20-1 and TRBJ1-5, with D tentatively TRBD1 (6 bases). This CDR3 is 16 amino acids long. CDR1 and CDR2 (germline): DFQATT, SNEGSKA (reference sequence). With 4 bases removed from V and 1 base from J, the gap between germline ends came to 17 bases. The CDR3 loop reads CSATVGTPHSNQPQHF. CDR3 DNA sequence: TGCAGTGCTACCGTTGGGACACCGCACAGCAATCAGCCCCAGCATTTT.

The rearrangement joins TRBV7-2 to TRBJ2-1; a weak D match, TRBD2 (6 bases). Germline CDR1 SGHTA, CDR2 FQGNSA. The V gene lost 2 bases and the J gene lost 10 bases, with 15 bases spanning the gap. The CDR3 contains 14 residues. CDR3 DNA: TGTGCCAGCAGCTTAAGTCGGCTAGGAGGGGAGCAGTTCTTC. Translating it yields CASSLSRLGGEQFF.

This clonotype showed up many times. The V gene is TRBV7-9, the J gene TRBJ2-3; a possible D gene is TRBD1 (5 bases). CDR1 is SEHNR and CDR2 is FQNEAQ in the germline V gene (reference sequence). This CDR3 has 14 residues. Trimming stripped 1 base from V and 2 bases from J, with 7 bases between. This chain's CDR3 is CASSLVDNTDTQYF. CDR3 DNA: TGTGCCAGCAGCTTAGTGGACAACACAGATACGCAGTATTTT.

This clonotype was detected many times. The rearrangement uses TRBV2 and TRBJ1-5; no firm D call. Germline assignment: CDR1 SNHLY and CDR2 FYNNEI. V lost 4 bases and J 2 bases, leaving 12 bases between the germline ends. The CDR3 runs to 15 residues. CDR3 in amino acids: CASSAGQTRNQPQHF. The CDR3 DNA reads TGTGCCAGCAGTGCGGGTCAGACCCGCAATCAGCCCCAGCATTTT.

This clonotype was seen ten or more times. Here the CDR3 DNA reads TGCGCCAGCAGCCAAGTGGGGGTCGCTAACTATGGCTACACCTTC. This sequence encodes CASSQVGVANYGYTF. J is TRBJ1-2 and V is TRBV4-1, with D possibly TRBD1 on 5 matching bases. Germline V gene lookup returns CDR1 MGHRA and CDR2 YSYEKL. Trimming took 1 base from V and 0 from J, leaving 9 bases between them. The CDR3 extends over 15 amino acids.

The J gene is TRBJ1-6, the V gene TRBV12-3 or TRBV12-4; TRBD1 matches 11 bases. CDR3 length: 16 residues. V was clipped by 3 bases and J by 7 bases; unmatched bases: 5. As DNA, the CDR3 is TGTGCCAGCAGTTTGGGGACAGGGGGAACCAATTCACCCCTCCACTTT. Protein: CASSLGTGGTNSPLHF.

This clonotype was seen ten or more times. The rearrangement joins TRBV3-1 to TRBJ2-2; no firm D call. V lost 5 bases and J lost 4, with 8 bases in between. The germline gives CDR1 LGHDT, CDR2 YNNKEL (reference sequence). The CDR3 contains 13 residues. CDR3 residues: CASSFGPTGELFF. The CDR3 bases are TGTGCCAGCAGCTTTGGACCCACCGGGGAGCTGTTTTTT.

This clonotype was picked up many times. This rearrangement joins TRBV30 to TRBJ2-7; D not resolved. Germline CDR1 reads GTSNPN; CDR2 reads SVGIG (reference sequence). The germline V and J ends were trimmed by 3 bases and 4 bases, with 13 bases remaining between them. The CDR3 has 13 amino acids. As DNA, the CDR3 is TGTGCCTGGAGCCCCAGCACTATATACGAGCAGTACGTC. Amino acids: CAWSPSTIYEQYV.

This clonotype came up a few times. This chain joins TRBV9 and TRBJ1-2; 7 bases match TRBD1. This CDR3 comprises 14 residues. Germline CDR1 SGDLS, CDR2 YYNGEE. J lost 5 bases, V lost 3 bases, and 7 bases had no gene match. The DNA for the CDR3 is TGTGCCAGCAGCGCTCCACAGGGGAAGTATGGCTACACCTTC. Translated: CASSAPQGKYGYTF.

This clonotype was observed many times. The chain couples TRBV6-5 to TRBJ2-7; unclear D gene. Trimming cost V 0 bases and J 3 bases, with 12 bases left between them. Germline V CDR1 and CDR2: MNHEY, SVGAGI. There are 15 residues in the CDR3. CDR3 sequence: CASSYSAGSLYEQYF. In nucleotides, the CDR3 is TGTGCCAGCAGTTACTCGGCAGGAAGCCTCTACGAGCAGTACTTC.

A few counts support this clonotype. The rearrangement links TRBV24-1 to TRBJ2-1; D is possibly TRBD2 (5 bases). The CDR3 has 16 amino acids. CDR1 and CDR2 (germline): KGHDR, SFDVKD. The V and J ends lost 0 bases and 4 bases respectively, with 12 bases between them. The CDR3 reads CATSDLEGANYNEQFF. CDR3 DNA sequence: TGTGCCACCAGTGATTTGGAGGGCGCCAATTACAATGAGCAGTTCTTC.